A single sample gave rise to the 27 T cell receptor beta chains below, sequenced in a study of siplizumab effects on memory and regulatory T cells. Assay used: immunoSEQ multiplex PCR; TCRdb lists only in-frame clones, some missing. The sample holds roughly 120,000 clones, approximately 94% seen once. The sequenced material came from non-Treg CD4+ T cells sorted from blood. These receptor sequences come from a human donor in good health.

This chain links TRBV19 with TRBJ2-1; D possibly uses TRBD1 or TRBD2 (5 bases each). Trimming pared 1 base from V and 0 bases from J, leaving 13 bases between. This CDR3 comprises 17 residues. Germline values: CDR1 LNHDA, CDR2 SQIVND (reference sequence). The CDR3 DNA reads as TGTGCCAGTAGTATAGGACCATCAGGGAGCTCCTACAATGAGCAGTTCTTC. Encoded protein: CASSIGPSGSSYNEQFF.

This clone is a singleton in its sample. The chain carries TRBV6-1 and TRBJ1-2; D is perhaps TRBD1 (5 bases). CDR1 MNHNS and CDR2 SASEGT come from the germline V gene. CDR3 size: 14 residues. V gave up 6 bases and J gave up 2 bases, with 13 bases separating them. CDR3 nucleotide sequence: TGTGCCAGCAGCGCCGACAGCAAAAACTATGGCTACACCTTC. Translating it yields CASSADSKNYGYTF.

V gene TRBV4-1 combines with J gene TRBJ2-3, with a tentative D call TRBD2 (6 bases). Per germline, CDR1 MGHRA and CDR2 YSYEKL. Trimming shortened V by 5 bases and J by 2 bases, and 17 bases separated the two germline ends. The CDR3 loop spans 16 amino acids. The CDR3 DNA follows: TGCGCCAGCAGCGACCCAACCGGGACTTTCACAGATACGCAGTATTTT. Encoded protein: CASSDPTGTFTDTQYF.

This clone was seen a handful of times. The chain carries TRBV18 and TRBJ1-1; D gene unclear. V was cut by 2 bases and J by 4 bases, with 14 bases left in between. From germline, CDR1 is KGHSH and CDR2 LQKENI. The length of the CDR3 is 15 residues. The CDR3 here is CASSPGRVQGTEAFF. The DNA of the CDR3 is TGTGCCAGCTCACCAGGGCGGGTACAAGGCACTGAAGCTTTCTTT.

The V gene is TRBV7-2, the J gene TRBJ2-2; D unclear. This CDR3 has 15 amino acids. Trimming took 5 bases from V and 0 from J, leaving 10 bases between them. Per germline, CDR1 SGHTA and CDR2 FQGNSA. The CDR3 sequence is CASSHGQTNTGELFF. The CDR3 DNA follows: TGTGCCAGCAGCCACGGGCAAACGAACACCGGGGAGCTGTTTTTT.

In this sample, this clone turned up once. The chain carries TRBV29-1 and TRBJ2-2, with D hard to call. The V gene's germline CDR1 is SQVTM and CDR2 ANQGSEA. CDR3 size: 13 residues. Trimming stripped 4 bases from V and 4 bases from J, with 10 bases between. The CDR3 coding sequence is TGCAGCGTTGGTCTAGATTTCACCGGGGAGCTGTTTTTT. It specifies CSVGLDFTGELFF.

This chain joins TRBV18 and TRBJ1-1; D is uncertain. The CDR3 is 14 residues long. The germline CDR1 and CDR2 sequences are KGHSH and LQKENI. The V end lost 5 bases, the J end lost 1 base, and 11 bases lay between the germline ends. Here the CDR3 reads CASSEQWGNTEAFF. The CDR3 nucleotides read TGTGCCAGCTCAGAACAATGGGGGAACACTGAAGCTTTCTTT.

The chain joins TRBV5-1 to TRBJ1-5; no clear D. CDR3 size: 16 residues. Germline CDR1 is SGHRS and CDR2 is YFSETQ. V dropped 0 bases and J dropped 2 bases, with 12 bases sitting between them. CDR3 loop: CASSLEAAGGNQPQHF. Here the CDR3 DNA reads TGCGCCAGCAGCTTGGAGGCCGCGGGAGGCAATCAGCCCCAGCATTTT.

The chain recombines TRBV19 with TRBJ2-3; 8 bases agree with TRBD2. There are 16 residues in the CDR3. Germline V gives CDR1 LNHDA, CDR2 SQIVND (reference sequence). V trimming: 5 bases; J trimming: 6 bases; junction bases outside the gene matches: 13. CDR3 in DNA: TGTGCCAGTAGTCCGGCGGTCGGGACTAGGGGGGATACGCAGTATTTT. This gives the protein CASSPAVGTRGDTQYF.

Written as DNA, the CDR3 is TGTGCCAGCACGAAGGGACAGGGGGACACCGGGGAGCTGTTTTTT. Translation: CASTKGQGDTGELFF. The V call is TRBV5-4, the J call TRBJ2-2; TRBD1 aligns across 11 bases. The CDR3 consists of 15 residues. The V gene's germline CDR1 is SGHNT and CDR2 YYREEE (reference sequence). Trimming at V came to 6 bases and at J to 3 bases, leaving 4 bases not matched to a gene.

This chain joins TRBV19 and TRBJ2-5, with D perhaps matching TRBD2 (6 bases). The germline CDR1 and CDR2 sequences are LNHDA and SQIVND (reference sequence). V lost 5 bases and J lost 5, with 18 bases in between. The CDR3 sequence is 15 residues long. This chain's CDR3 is CASSPFSGRQETQYF. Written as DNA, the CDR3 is TGTGCCAGTAGTCCCTTTTCCGGGAGACAGGAGACCCAGTACTTC.

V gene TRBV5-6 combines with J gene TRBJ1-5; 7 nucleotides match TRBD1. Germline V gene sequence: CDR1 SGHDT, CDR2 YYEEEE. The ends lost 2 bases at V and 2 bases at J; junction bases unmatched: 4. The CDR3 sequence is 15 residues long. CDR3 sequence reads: CASSFLGGGNQPQHF. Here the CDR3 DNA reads TGTGCCAGCAGCTTTTTAGGGGGCGGCAATCAGCCCCAGCATTTT.

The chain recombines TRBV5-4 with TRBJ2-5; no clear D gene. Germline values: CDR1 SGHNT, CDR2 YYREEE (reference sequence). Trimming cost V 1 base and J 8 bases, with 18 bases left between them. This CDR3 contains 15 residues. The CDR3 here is CASSLLRDPKVTQYF. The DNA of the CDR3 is TGTGCCAGCAGCTTGTTACGAGACCCCAAGGTTACCCAGTACTTC.

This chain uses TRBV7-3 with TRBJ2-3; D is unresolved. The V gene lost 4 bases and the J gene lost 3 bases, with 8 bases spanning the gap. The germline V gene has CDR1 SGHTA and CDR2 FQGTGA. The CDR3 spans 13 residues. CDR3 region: CASSSYLTDTQYF. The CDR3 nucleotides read TGTGCCAGCAGCTCATACCTGACAGATACGCAGTATTTT. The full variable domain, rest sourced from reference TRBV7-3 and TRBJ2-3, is GAGVSQTPSNKVTEKGKYVELRCDPISGHTALYWYRQSLGQGPEFLIYFQGTGAADDSGLPNDRFFAVRPEGSVSTLKIQRTERGDSAVYLCASSSYLTDTQYFGPGTRLTVL.

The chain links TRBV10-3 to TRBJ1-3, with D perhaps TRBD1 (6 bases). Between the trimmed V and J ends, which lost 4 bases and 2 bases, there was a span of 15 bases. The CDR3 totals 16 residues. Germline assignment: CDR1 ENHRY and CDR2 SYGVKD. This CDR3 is CAISGLSRGAGNTIYF. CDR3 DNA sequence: TGTGCCATCAGTGGTCTCTCCAGGGGAGCTGGAAACACCATATATTTT.

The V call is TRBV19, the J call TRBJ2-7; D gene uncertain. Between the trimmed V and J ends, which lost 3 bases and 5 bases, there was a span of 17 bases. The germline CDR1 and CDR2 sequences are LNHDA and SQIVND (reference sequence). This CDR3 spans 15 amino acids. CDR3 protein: CASSIRVVRPHEQYF. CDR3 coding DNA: TGTGCCAGTAGTATTCGAGTCGTGAGGCCCCACGAGCAGTACTTC.

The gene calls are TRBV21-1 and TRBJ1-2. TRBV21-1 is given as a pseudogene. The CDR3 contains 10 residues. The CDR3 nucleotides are TGTGCCAGCATCTCATATGGCTACACCTTC. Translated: CASISYGYTF.

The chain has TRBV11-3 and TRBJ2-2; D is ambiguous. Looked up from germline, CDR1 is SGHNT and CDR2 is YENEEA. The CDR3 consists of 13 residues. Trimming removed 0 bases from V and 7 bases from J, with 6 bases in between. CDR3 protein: CASSLEPGGELFF. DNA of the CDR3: TGTGCCAGCAGCTTAGAACCGGGCGGGGAGCTGTTTTTT.

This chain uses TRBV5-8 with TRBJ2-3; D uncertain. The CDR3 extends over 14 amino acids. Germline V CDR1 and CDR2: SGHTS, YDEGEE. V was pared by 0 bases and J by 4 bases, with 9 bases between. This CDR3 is CASSLAIGSDTQYF. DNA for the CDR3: TGTGCCAGCAGCTTGGCGATCGGGTCAGATACGCAGTATTTT. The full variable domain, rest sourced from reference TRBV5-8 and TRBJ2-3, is EAGVTQSPTHLIKTRGQQATLRCSPISGHTSVYWYQQALGLGLQFLLWYDEGEERNRGNFPPRFSGRQFPNYSSELNVNALELEDSALYLCASSLAIGSDTQYFGPGTRLTVL.

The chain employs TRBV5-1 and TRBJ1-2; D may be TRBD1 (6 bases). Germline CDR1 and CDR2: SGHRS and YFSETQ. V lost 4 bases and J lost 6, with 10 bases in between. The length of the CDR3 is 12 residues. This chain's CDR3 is CASSPQGDGYTF. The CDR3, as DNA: TGCGCCAGCAGCCCACAGGGCGATGGCTACACCTTC.

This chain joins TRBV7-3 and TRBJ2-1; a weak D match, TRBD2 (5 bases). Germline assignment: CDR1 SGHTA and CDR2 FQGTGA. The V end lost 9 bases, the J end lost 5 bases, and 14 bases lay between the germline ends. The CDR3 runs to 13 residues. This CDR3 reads CASGIARDNEQFF. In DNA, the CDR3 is TGTGCCAGTGGGATAGCGAGGGACAATGAGCAGTTCTTC.

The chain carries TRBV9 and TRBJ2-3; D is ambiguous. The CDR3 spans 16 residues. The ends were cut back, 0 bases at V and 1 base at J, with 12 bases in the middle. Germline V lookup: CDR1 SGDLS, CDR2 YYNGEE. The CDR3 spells CASSVEVWEGTDTQYF. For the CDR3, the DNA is TGTGCCAGCAGCGTAGAGGTGTGGGAAGGCACAGATACGCAGTATTTT.

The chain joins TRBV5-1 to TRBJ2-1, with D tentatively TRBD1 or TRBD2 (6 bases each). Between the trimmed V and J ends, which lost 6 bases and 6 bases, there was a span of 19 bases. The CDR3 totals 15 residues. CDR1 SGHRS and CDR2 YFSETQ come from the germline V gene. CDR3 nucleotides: TGCGCCAGCACGGAGTGGGGGGCGTCTATCAATGAGCAGTTCTTC. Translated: CASTEWGASINEQFF.

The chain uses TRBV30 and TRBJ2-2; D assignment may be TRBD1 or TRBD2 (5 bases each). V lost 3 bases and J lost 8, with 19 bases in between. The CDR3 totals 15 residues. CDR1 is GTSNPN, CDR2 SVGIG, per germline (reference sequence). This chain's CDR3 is CAWRYWRVQGGELFF. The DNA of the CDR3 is TGTGCCTGGAGGTATTGGCGGGTCCAGGGAGGGGAGCTGTTTTTT.

CDR3 residues: CASSPQNEKLFF. CDR3 bases: TGTGCCAGCTCCCCCCAGAATGAAAAACTGTTTTTT. The rearrangement uses TRBV18 and TRBJ1-4; D is unresolved. Germline assignment: CDR1 KGHSH and CDR2 LQKENI. V was pared by 6 bases and J by 5 bases, with 7 bases between. The CDR3 is 12 residues long.

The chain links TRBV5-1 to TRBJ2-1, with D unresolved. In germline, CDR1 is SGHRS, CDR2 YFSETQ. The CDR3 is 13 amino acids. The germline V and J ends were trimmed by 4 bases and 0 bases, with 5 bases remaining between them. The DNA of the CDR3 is TGCGCCAGCAGCCACGGCTCCTACAATGAGCAGTTCTTC. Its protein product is CASSHGSYNEQFF.

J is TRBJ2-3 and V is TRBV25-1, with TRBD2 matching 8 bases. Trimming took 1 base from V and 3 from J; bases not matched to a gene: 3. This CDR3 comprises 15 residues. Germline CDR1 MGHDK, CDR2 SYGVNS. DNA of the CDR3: TGTGCCAGCAGTGAATGGTCTAGCGGGACAGATACGCAGTATTTT. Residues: CASSEWSSGTDTQYF.